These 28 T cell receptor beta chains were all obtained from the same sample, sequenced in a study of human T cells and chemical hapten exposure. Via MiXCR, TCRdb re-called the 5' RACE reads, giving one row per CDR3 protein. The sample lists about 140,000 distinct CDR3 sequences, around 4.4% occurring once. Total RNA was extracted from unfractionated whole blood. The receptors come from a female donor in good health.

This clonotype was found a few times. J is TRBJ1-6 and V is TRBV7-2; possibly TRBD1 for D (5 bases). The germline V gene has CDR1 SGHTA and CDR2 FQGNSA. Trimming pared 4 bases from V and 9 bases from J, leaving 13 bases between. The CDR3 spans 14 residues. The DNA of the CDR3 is TGTGCCAGCAGCTCCGGGACCAGCGGTTCACCCCTCCACTTT. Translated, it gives CASSSGTSGSPLHF.

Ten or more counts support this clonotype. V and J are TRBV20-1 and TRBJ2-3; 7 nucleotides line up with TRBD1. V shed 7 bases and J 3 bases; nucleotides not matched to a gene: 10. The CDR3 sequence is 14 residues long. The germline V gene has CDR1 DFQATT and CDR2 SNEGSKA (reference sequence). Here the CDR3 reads CSGGQETITDTQYF. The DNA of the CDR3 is TGCAGTGGCGGACAGGAAACCATTACAGATACGCAGTATTTT.

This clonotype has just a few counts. CDR3 amino acids: CASSARRGYRPPLHF. The CDR3 nucleotides are TGTGCCAGCAGTGCGAGGAGGGGGTATAGGCCACCCCTCCACTTT. This sequence joins TRBV25-1 and TRBJ1-6; weak D call: TRBD1 (6 bases). The V end lost 4 bases, the J end lost 11 bases, and 18 bases lay between the germline ends. The CDR3 totals 15 residues. Germline V gene data show CDR1 as MGHDK and CDR2 as SYGVNS.

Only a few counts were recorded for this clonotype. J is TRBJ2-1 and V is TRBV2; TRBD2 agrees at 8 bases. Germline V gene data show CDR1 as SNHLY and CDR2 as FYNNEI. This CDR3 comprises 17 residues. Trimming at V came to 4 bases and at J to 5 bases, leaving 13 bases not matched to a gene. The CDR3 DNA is TGTGCCAGCAGTGTAGGCAAAGGGCGGGGGGTTAACAATGAGCAGTTCTTC. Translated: CASSVGKGRGVNNEQFF.

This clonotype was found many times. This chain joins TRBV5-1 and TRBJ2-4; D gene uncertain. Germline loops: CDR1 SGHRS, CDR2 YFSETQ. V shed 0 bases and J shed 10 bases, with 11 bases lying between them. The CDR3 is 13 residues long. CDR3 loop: CASSLDPIEIQYF. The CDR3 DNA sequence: TGCGCCAGCAGCTTGGACCCCATTGAAATTCAGTACTTC. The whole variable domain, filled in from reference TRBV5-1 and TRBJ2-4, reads KAGVTQTPRYLIKTRGQQVTLSCSPISGHRSVSWYQQTPGQGLQFLFEYFSETQRNKGNFPGRFSGRQFSNSRSEMNVSTLELGDSALYLCASSLDPIEIQYFGAGTRLSVL.

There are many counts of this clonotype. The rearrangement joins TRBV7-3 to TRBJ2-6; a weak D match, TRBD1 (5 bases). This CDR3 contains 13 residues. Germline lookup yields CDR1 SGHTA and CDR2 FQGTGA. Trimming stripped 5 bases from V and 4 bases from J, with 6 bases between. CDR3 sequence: CASSRTGANVLTF. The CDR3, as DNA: TGTGCCAGCAGCCGGACAGGGGCCAACGTCCTGACTTTC.

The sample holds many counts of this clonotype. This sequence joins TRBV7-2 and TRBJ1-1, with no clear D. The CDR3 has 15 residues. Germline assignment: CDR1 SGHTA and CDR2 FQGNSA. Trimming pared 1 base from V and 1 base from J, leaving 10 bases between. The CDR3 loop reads CASSLVGAWNTEAFF. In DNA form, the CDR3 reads TGTGCCAGCAGCTTAGTAGGCGCTTGGAACACTGAAGCTTTCTTT.

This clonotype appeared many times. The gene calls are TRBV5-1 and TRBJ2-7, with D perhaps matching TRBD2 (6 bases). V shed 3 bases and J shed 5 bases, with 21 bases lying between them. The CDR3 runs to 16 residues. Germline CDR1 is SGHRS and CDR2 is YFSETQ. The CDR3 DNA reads TGCGCCAGCAGCTCGGAGGGACCAGCAGGGTGGAACGAGCAGTACTTC. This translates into CASSSEGPAGWNEQYF.

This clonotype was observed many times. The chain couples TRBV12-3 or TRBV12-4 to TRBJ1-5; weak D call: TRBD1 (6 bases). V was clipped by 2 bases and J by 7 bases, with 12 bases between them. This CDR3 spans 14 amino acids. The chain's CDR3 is CASSLSGAQQPQHF. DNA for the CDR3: TGTGCCAGCAGTTTATCGGGGGCACAGCAGCCCCAGCATTTT.

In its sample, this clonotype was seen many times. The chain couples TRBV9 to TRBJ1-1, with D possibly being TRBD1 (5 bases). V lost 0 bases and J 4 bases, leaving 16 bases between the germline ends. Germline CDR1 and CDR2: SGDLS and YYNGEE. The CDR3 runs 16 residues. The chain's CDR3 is CASSVAVGGVGTEAFF. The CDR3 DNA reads TGTGCCAGCAGCGTAGCTGTGGGGGGGGTTGGCACTGAAGCTTTCTTT.

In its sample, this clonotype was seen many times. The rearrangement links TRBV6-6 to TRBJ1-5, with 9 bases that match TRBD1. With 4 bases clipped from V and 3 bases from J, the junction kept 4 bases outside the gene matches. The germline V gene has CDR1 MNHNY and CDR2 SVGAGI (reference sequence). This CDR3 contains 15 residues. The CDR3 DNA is TGTGCCAGCAGTTCCGGGACAGGGTACAATCAGCCCCAGCATTTT. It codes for CASSSGTGYNQPQHF.

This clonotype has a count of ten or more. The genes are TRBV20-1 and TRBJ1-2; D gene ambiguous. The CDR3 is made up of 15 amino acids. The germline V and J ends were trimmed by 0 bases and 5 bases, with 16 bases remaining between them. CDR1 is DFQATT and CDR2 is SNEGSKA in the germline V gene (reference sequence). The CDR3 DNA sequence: TGCAGTGCTAGAGATGATGGCAGGTTCACATATGGCTACACCTTC. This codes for CSARDDGRFTYGYTF.

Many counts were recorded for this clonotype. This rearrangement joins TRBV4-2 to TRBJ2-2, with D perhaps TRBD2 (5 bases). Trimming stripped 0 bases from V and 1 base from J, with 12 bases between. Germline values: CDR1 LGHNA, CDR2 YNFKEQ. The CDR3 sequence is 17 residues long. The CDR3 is CASSQEVHAGNTGELFF. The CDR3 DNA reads TGTGCCAGCAGCCAAGAGGTACACGCGGGGAACACCGGGGAGCTGTTTTTT.

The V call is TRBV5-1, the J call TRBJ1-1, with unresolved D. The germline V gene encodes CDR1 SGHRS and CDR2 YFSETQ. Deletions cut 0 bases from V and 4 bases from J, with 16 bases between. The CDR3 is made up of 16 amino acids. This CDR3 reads CASSLDGNRGSTEAFF. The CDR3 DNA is TGCGCCAGCAGCTTGGATGGGAACCGCGGTAGCACTGAAGCTTTCTTT.

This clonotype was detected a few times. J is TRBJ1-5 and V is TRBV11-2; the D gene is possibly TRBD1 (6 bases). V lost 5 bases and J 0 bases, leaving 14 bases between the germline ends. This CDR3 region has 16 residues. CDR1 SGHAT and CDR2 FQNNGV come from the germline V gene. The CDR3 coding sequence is TGTGCCAGCAGCCCGGTTGGGGGCTATAGCAATCAGCCCCAGCATTTT. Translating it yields CASSPVGGYSNQPQHF. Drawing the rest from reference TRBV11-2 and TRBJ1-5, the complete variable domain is EAGVAQSPRYKIIEKRQSVAFWCNPISGHATLYWYQQILGQGPKLLIQFQNNGVVDDSQLPKDRFSAERLKGVDSTLKIQPAKLEDSAVYLCASSPVGGYSNQPQHFGDGTRLSIL.

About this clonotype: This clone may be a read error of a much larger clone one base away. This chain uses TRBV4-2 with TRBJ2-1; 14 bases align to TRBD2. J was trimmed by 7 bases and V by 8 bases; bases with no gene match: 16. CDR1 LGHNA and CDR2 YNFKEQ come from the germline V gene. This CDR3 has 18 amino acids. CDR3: CASGLQLVRTSGRNEQFF. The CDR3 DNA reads TGTGCCAGCGGCCTCCAATTGGTTCGGACTAGCGGGAGGAATGAGCAGTTCTTC.

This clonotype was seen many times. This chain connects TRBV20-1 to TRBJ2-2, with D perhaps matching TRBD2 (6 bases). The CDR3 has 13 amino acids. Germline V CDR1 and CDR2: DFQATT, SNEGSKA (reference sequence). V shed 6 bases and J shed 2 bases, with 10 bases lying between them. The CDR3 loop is CSAPGENTGELFF. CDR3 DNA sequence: TGCAGTGCCCCGGGAGAAAACACCGGGGAGCTGTTTTTT.

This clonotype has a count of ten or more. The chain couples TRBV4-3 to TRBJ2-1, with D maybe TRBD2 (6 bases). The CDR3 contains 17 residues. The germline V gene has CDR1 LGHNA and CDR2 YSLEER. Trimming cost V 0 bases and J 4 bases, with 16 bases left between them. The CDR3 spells CASSQDLRTTNYNEQFF. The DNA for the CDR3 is TGCGCCAGCAGCCAAGATCTGAGGACTACAAATTACAATGAGCAGTTCTTC.

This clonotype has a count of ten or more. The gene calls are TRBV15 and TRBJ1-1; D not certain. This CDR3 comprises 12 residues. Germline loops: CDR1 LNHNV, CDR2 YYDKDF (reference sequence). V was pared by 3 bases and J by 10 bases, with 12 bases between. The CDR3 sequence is CATSSNWGLAFF. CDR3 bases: TGTGCCACCAGCAGCAACTGGGGATTAGCTTTCTTT.

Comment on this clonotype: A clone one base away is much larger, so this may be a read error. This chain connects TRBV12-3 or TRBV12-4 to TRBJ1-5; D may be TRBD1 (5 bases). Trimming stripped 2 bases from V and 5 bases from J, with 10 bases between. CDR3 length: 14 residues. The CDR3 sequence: CASSLIDRHQPQHF. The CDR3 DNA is TGTGCCAGCAGTTTAATAGACAGACATCAGCCCCAGCATTTT.

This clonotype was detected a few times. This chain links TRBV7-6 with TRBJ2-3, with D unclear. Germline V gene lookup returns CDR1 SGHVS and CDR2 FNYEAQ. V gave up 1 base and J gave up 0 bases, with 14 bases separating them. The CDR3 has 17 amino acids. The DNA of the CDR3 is TGTGCCAGCAGCTTAGGTCCCAGGACGGCTAGCACAGATACGCAGTATTTT. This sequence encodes CASSLGPRTASTDTQYF. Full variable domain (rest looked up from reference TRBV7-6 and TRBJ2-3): GAGVSQSPRYKVTKRGQDVALRCDPISGHVSLYWYRQALGQGPEFLTYFNYEAQQDKSGLPNDRFSAERPEGSISTLTIQRTEQRDSAMYRCASSLGPRTASTDTQYFGPGTRLTVL.

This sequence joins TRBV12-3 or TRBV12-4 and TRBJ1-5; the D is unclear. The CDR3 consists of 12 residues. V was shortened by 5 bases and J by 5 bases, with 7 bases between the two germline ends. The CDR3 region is CASSLDYQPQHF. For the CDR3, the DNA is TGTGCCAGCAGTCTGGACTATCAGCCCCAGCATTTT.

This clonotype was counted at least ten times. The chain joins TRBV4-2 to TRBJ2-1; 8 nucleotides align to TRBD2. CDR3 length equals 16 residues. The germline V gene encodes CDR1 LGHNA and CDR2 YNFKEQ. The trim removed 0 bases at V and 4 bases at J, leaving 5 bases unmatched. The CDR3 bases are TGTGCCAGCAGCCAAGAAACTAGCGGACCATACAATGAGCAGTTCTTC. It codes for CASSQETSGPYNEQFF.

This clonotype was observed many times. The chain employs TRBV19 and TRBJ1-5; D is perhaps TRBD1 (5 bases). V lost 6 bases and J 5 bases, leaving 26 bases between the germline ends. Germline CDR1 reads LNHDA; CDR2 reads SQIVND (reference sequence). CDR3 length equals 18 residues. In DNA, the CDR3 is TGTGCCAGTAGGATCCGGGCAGGGAGGGAAATTTCGCATCAGCCCCAGCATTTT. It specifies CASRIRAGREISHQPQHF.

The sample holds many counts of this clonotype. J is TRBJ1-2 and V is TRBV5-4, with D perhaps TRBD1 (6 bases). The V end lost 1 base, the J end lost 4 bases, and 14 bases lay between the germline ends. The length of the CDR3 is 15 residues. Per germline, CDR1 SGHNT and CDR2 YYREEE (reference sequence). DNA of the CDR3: TGTGCCAGCAGCTTGACGGGACACTCCGTCTATGGCTACACCTTC. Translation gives CASSLTGHSVYGYTF. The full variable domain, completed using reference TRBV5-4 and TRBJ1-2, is ETGVTQSPTHLIKTRGQQVTLRCSSQSGHNTVSWYQQALGQGPQFIFQYYREEENGRGNFPPRFSGLQFPNYSSELNVNALELDDSALYLCASSLTGHSVYGYTFGSGTRLTVV.

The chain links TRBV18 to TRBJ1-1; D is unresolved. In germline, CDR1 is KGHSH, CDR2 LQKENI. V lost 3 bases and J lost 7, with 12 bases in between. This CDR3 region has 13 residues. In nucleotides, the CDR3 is TGTGCCAGCTCACCCGGGCAGAAACGTGAAGCTTTCTTT. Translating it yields CASSPGQKREAFF.

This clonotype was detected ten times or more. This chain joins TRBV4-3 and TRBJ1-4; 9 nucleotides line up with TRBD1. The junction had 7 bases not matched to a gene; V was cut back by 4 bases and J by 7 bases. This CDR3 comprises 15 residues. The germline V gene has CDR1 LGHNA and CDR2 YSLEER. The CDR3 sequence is CASSLTGGSLEKLFF. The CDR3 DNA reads TGCGCCAGCAGCCTTACAGGGGGCAGTCTTGAAAAACTGTTTTTT.

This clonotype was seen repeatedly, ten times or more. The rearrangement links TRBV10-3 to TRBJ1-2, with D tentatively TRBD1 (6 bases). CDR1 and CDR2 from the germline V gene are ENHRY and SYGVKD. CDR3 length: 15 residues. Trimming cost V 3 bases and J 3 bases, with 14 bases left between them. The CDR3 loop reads CAISDRGADHYGYTF. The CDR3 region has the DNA TGTGCCATCAGTGACCGGGGGGCGGACCACTATGGCTACACCTTC.